These T cell receptor beta chains were read from a single sample in a study of cytomegalovirus exposure and HLA in healthy donors. Repertoires were generated with immunoSEQ multiplex PCR, while TCRdb's copy carries only in-frame clones and drops some. Here the sample spans under 200,000 clones, about 73% being singletons. The sequenced sample consisted of PBMCs. The receptors shown here come from a woman aged 40 to 50 in good health and CMV-seronegative. The CDR3 runs from the conserved cysteine through the conserved F or W. D genes are given only for firm matches. Clone size, where shown, is once, few, many, or a class for clones that have expanded.

TGTGCCAGCAGTGATCCCGTACGGGGCTATGGCTACACCTTC	CASSDPVRGYGYTF	TRBV2	TRBJ1-2	.	few
TGTGCCAGCAGTTTGTTGAGAACTGAAGCTTTCTTT	CASSLLRTEAFF	TRBV28	TRBJ1-1	.	.
TGTGCTAGTGGTTTGGTCTCGACAGGGAGTGACGCCTACGAGCAGTACTTC	CASGLVSTGSDAYEQYF	TRBV12-5	TRBJ2-7	TRBD1	.
TGTGCCAGCAAAAAGACACCCGGCGTAGGCACCATATATTTT	CASKKTPGVGTIYF	TRBV6-1	TRBJ1-3	.	.
TGTGCCAGCAGTGAGTCGGACAGATTCTCCTATAATTCACCCCTCCACTTT	CASSESDRFSYNSPLHF	TRBV6-1	TRBJ1-6	.	few
TGCGCCAGCAGTCAACCCGGGACAGGGGACGGCTACACCTTC	CASSQPGTGDGYTF	TRBV23-1	TRBJ1-2	TRBD1	.
TGCGCCAGCAGCAATGGACAGGACGGTACTGAAGCTTTCTTT	CASSNGQDGTEAFF	TRBV5-1	TRBJ1-1	TRBD1	.
TGCGCCAGCAGCTTGAGGGCGGGACGCTCCTACAATGAGCAGTTCTTC	CASSLRAGRSYNEQFF	TRBV5-1	TRBJ2-1	.	.
TGTGCCAGCAGTGAGGGACAGCGGAATTCACCCCTCCACTTT	CASSEGQRNSPLHF	TRBV2	TRBJ1-6	TRBD1	.
TGTGCAAGTCGCGTTCCGGGACAGGGGCAAGAGACCCAGTACTTC	CASRVPGQGQETQYF	TRBV12-2	TRBJ2-5	.	.
TGCAGTGCGTCCAGGGTAGATACGCAGTATTTT	CSASRVDTQYF	TRBV20-1	TRBJ2-3	.	.
TGTGCCAGCACCTTTACCGGGACTTTTGAAAAACTGTTTTTT	CASTFTGTFEKLFF	TRBV6-6	TRBJ1-4	.	.
TGTGCCAGCAGCCAACTCCTGTTGTTAGGACAGGGACTCTATGGCTACACCTTC	CASSQLLLLGQGLYGYTF	TRBV4-2	TRBJ1-2	TRBD1	.
TGTGCCAGCAGCGCCCACCCTAGCGGGGGGGCAGATGAGCAGTTCTTC	CASSAHPSGGADEQFF	TRBV7-9	TRBJ2-1	TRBD2	.
TGTGCCCGCCAGCGTGAAAAACTGTTTTTT	CARQREKLFF	TRBV21-1	TRBJ1-4	.	few
TGCGCCAGCAGCTTGGGAGGGACTTCGACTAATGAAAAACTGTTTTTT	CASSLGGTSTNEKLFF	TRBV5-1	TRBJ1-4	.	.
TGTGCCAGCAGTGACCACAGGGGCGCGAACACCGGGGAGCTGTTTTTT	CASSDHRGANTGELFF	TRBV25-1	TRBJ2-2	TRBD1	.
TGTGCCAGCAGCCCGATTACAACAGGGGGCCGAACTGAAGCTTTCTTT	CASSPITTGGRTEAFF	TRBV11-2	TRBJ1-1	TRBD1	once
TGCGCCAGCAGCACCTACCAGGGAAGCACAGATACGCAGTATTTT	CASSTYQGSTDTQYF	TRBV5-1	TRBJ2-3	.	.
TGTGCCAGCAGCTTAGCCCCGGGGCGGGGGGGATTCTCCTACGAGCAGTACTTC	CASSLAPGRGGFSYEQYF	TRBV7-9	TRBJ2-7	TRBD2	.
TGTGCCAGCAGCACTCCCCGCACCTACGAGCAGTACTTC	CASSTPRTYEQYF	TRBV11-2	TRBJ2-7	.	.
TGTGCCAGCAGCTTAGAGGGGACAGGATATCAGCCCCAGCATTTT	CASSLEGTGYQPQHF	TRBV7-2	TRBJ1-5	TRBD1	.
TGTGCCAGCCAGGGGTCCACCTACGAGCAGTACTTC	CASQGSTYEQYF	TRBV28	TRBJ2-7	.	.
TGCGCCAGCAGCTTGGGACAGGGCTCCTACAATGAGCAGTTCTTC	CASSLGQGSYNEQFF	TRBV5-1	TRBJ2-1	TRBD1	.
TGCGCCAGCAGAATGAGCGAGACCCAGTACTTC	CASRMSETQYF	TRBV5-1	TRBJ2-5	.	.
TGCGCCAGCAGCCGGTCGAGTGGGGCCACTGAAGCTTTCTTT	CASSRSSGATEAFF	TRBV4-1	TRBJ1-1	.	few
TGTGCCAGCATAGTGGGGGGTAAATCTGAAGCTTTCTTT	CASIVGGKSEAFF	TRBV6-1	TRBJ1-1	.	few
TGTGCCAGCGGCCCTCGTGTGTCCTACAATGAGCAGTTCTTC	CASGPRVSYNEQFF	TRBV2	TRBJ2-1	.	.
TGTGCCAGCAGTTACGAGGCGGGCTCCTATAATTCACCCCTCCACTTT	CASSYEAGSYNSPLHF	TRBV6-6	TRBJ1-6	.	.
TGTGCCAGCAGGACGGGGGCAGGGGGCGCCGGCTATGGCTACACCTTC	CASRTGAGGAGYGYTF	TRBV9	TRBJ1-2	TRBD1	.
TGTGCCAGCAGCTCGGACTTGACCCGTCCGGAGACCCAGTACTTC	CASSSDLTRPETQYF	TRBV11-2	TRBJ2-5	.	once
TGTGCCAGCAGCTTGGGCCCGCTAGCGGACAATGAGCAGTTCTTC	CASSLGPLADNEQFF	TRBV5-4	TRBJ2-1	TRBD2	.
TGTGCCAGCTCGACCGGGGAGCTGTTTTTT	CASSTGELFF	TRBV6-1	TRBJ2-2	.	once
TGTGCCAGCAGCGTAGCTGGGCGTTCGGATACGCAGTATTTT	CASSVAGRSDTQYF	TRBV9	TRBJ2-3	.	few
TGTGCCAGCAGTTACTCTCGCGGGGGCGGGTCAGATACGCAGTATTTT	CASSYSRGGGSDTQYF	TRBV6-6	TRBJ2-3	.	.
TGTGCCAGCTCACCAACCGGGACAGGGGGGGGCACTGAAGCTTTCTTT	CASSPTGTGGGTEAFF	TRBV18	TRBJ1-1	TRBD1	.
TGTGCTTCCCACCCGGGAGCGCGAAGCACAGATACGCAGTATTTT	CASHPGARSTDTQYF	TRBV18	TRBJ2-3	.	once
TGTGCCAGCAGTGAACGCCGGGACAAACCCCGCAGCAATCAGCCCCAGCATTTT	CASSERRDKPRSNQPQHF	TRBV6-1	TRBJ1-5	.	.
TGCGCCAGCAGCCAAGATGGGGCGGACAGGCTGTACGAGCAGTACTTC	CASSQDGADRLYEQYF	TRBV4-1	TRBJ2-7	TRBD1	.
TGTGCCAGCAGTGCGCAGGTTAACTATGGCTACACCTTC	CASSAQVNYGYTF	TRBV2	TRBJ1-2	.	few
TGCGCCAGCAGCCTTAGACAGGCTTTGAACACTGAAGCTTTCTTT	CASSLRQALNTEAFF	TRBV4-1	TRBJ1-1	.	.
TGTGCCAGCAGTGATTTTCTCACCTCTAGCGGCGAGGTGGATACGCAGTATTTT	CASSDFLTSSGEVDTQYF	TRBV6-1	TRBJ2-3	TRBD2	.
TGTGCCAGCAGCTCCGGGACAGGGGGTAACGAGCAGTACTTC	CASSSGTGGNEQYF	TRBV13	TRBJ2-7	TRBD1	.
TGTGCCAGCAGTTTAGTTACTGTGACCTACGAGCAGTACTTC	CASSLVTVTYEQYF	TRBV28	TRBJ2-7	.	few
TGTGCCAGCAGTGAATACGACAGGGGGACGCGCTACACCTTC	CASSEYDRGTRYTF	TRBV6-1	TRBJ1-2	TRBD1	.
TGCGCCAGCAGCCAGCACCGGGACAGACAAGAGACCCAGTACTTC	CASSQHRDRQETQYF	TRBV4-1	TRBJ2-5	TRBD1	.
TGTGCCGGCAGGCCCACAGGGTCCTCTGGAAACACCATATATTTT	CAGRPTGSSGNTIYF	TRBV2	TRBJ1-3	.	once
TGTGCCAGCAACCCCGGGGGATTCACAGATACGCAGTATTTT	CASNPGGFTDTQYF	TRBV11-2	TRBJ2-3	.	once
TGTGCCAGCAGGCCAGGGTTTAGCTATGGCTACACCTTC	CASRPGFSYGYTF	TRBV28	TRBJ1-2	.	.
TGTGCCAGCAGTTTGGGACAGGGGTACTATGGCTACACCTTC	CASSLGQGYYGYTF	TRBV27	TRBJ1-2	TRBD1	.
TGTGCCAGCAGCTTAGCGCCCAGCGCCGAGCAGTACTTC	CASSLAPSAEQYF	TRBV7-9	TRBJ2-7	.	.
TGCGCCAGCAGCCAACAGCCGGACTCACAAGAGACCCAGTACTTC	CASSQQPDSQETQYF	TRBV4-1	TRBJ2-5	.	.
TGTGCTAGTGCCTCTGGACGGAGGGAGATATCGGGGGCCAACGTCCTGACTTTC	CASASGRREISGANVLTF	TRBV12-5	TRBJ2-6	.	once